Listed here are 17 T cell receptor beta chains from one sample, sequenced in a study of blood T cell repertoires in COVID-19. The table came from immunoSEQ multiplex PCR; TCRdb's copy has only in-frame clones and leaves some out. The sample holds around 150,000 clones, approximately 88% seen once. Specimen: PBMCs or T cells enriched from blood (not recorded which). Receptors originate from a woman aged 55-70 years who had recovered from COVID-19.

CDR3 in DNA: TGCGCCAGCAGCCAAGGACAGGGGTCCCACTCTGGAAACACCATATATTTT. Encoded protein: CASSQGQGSHSGNTIYF. The J gene is TRBJ1-3, the V gene TRBV4-1, with 8 nucleotides matching TRBD1. The CDR3 sequence is 17 residues long. J gave up 0 bases and V 1 base, and 5 bases lay outside the gene matches. Germline-derived CDR1 and CDR2 are MGHRA and YSYEKL.

CDR3 protein: CASSYDAAGELFF. The CDR3 DNA reads TGCGCCAGCAGCTATGATGCGGCCGGGGAGCTGTTTTTT. The chain carries TRBV5-1 and TRBJ2-2, with unresolved D. This CDR3 spans 13 amino acids. The germline CDR1 and CDR2 sequences are SGHRS and YFSETQ. V lost 3 bases to trimming and J lost 6 bases, with 9 bases between them.

The J gene is TRBJ1-5, the V gene TRBV28, with 9 bases that match TRBD1. The CDR3 is made up of 12 amino acids. Per the germline V gene, CDR1 is MDHEN and CDR2 is SYDVKM. V lost 9 bases and J lost 9; bases outside the gene matches: 6. The CDR3 nucleotides read TGTGCCAGTGCGACAGGGGGAGGGCCCCAGCATTTT. It is translated as CASATGGGPQHF. The full variable domain, in which reference TRBV28 and TRBJ1-5 provide the parts outside the CDR3, is DVKVTQSSRYLVKRTGEKVFLECVQDMDHENMFWYRQDPGLGLRLIYFSYDVKMKEKGDIPEGYSVSREKKERFSLILESASTNQTSMYLCASATGGGPQHFGDGTRLSIL.

The chain has TRBV2 and TRBJ1-6; the match to TRBD1 covers 9 bases. Trimming at V came to 6 bases and at J to 8 bases, leaving 11 bases not matched to a gene. The CDR3 loop spans 16 amino acids. Germline CDR1 and CDR2: SNHLY and FYNNEI. CDR3 in amino acids: CASSLSTGGADSPLHF. The CDR3 nucleotides are TGTGCCAGCAGCCTATCCACAGGGGGCGCCGATTCACCCCTCCACTTT.

This chain uses TRBV7-9 with TRBJ2-1; TRBD1 agrees at 9 bases. Unmatched junction bases numbered 4, after V lost 1 base and J lost 9 bases. Germline V gene lookup returns CDR1 SEHNR and CDR2 FQNEAQ (reference sequence). This CDR3 contains 14 residues. The CDR3, as DNA: TGTGCCAGCAGCTTAGAAACAGGGGGCTCTGAGCAGTTCTTC. This encodes CASSLETGGSEQFF.

The chain uses TRBV4-2 and TRBJ2-5; TRBD2 matches at 7 bases. Germline loops: CDR1 LGHNA, CDR2 YNFKEQ. CDR3 length: 15 amino acids. The V gene end was trimmed by 4 bases and the J gene end by 3 bases; junction bases not matched to a gene: 8. The CDR3 nucleotides are TGTGCCAGCAGCCCCTATGGGGGGGTTAAAGAGACCCAGTACTTC. This gives the protein CASSPYGGVKETQYF.

V usage is TRBV18 and J usage is TRBJ2-7, with 7 bases fitting TRBD1. The trim removed 1 base at V and 3 bases at J, leaving 0 bases unmatched. Germline CDR1 reads KGHSH; CDR2 reads LQKENI. CDR3 length equals 13 residues. The CDR3 coding sequence is TGTGCCAGCTCACCACGGGACAGCTACGAGCAGTACTTC. The encoded protein is CASSPRDSYEQYF.

The gene calls are TRBV6-5 and TRBJ2-2, with a tentative D call TRBD1 (5 bases). CDR1 is MNHEY and CDR2 is SVGAGI in the germline V gene. With 4 bases removed from V and 1 base from J, the gap between germline ends came to 10 bases. This CDR3 region has 15 residues. The DNA of the CDR3 is TGTGCCAGCAGTTCCTCCAGGGAGAACACCGGGGAGCTGTTTTTT. Translated, it gives CASSSSRENTGELFF.

The chain carries TRBV7-9 and TRBJ2-3; 10 positions agree with TRBD1. V was clipped by 5 bases and J by 2 bases; unmatched bases: 10. Germline CDR1 is SEHNR and CDR2 is FQNEAQ (reference sequence). This CDR3 spans 17 amino acids. This CDR3 is CASSVFGTGANTDTQYF. DNA for the CDR3: TGTGCCAGCAGCGTGTTCGGGACAGGGGCCAACACAGATACGCAGTATTTT.

The chain combines TRBV7-9 with TRBJ1-2, with unresolved D. Germline lookup yields CDR1 SEHNR and CDR2 FQNEAQ (reference sequence). The CDR3 covers 16 residues. V shed 1 base and J shed 2 bases, with 14 bases lying between them. This CDR3 reads CASSLGDRGGNYGYTF. The CDR3 DNA is TGTGCCAGCAGCTTAGGGGATCGCGGCGGGAACTATGGCTACACCTTC.

The chain links TRBV18 to TRBJ1-1; 10 nucleotides agree with TRBD1. The germline V gene encodes CDR1 KGHSH and CDR2 LQKENI. Unmatched junction bases numbered 5, after V lost 3 bases and J lost 1 base. The CDR3 totals 16 residues. CDR3 amino acids: CASSPTRDRGNTEAFF. CDR3 bases: TGTGCCAGCTCACCGACTCGGGACAGGGGGAACACTGAAGCTTTCTTT.

The rearrangement uses TRBV6-5 and TRBJ2-7; 10 bases map to TRBD1. J gave up 3 bases and V 5 bases, and 4 bases lay outside the gene matches. The CDR3 sequence is 14 residues long. Germline V CDR1 and CDR2: MNHEY, SVGAGI. The CDR3: CASSTGTGVYEQYF. The CDR3 DNA is TGTGCCAGCAGTACCGGGACAGGGGTCTACGAGCAGTACTTC.

The chain couples TRBV7-6 to TRBJ2-1; 14 positions match TRBD2. The CDR3 extends over 15 amino acids. With V trimmed by 5 bases and J by 8 bases, 5 bases remained unmatched. The germline CDR1 and CDR2 sequences are SGHVS and FNYEAQ. CDR3 amino acids: CASSLGTSGSHEQFF. CDR3 nucleotide sequence: TGTGCCAGCAGCCTTGGGACTAGCGGGAGCCATGAGCAGTTCTTC.

The chain is built from TRBV28 and TRBJ2-7, with D perhaps TRBD2 (5 bases). From germline, CDR1 is MDHEN and CDR2 SYDVKM. V was trimmed by 3 bases and J by 2 bases, leaving 8 bases between them. This CDR3 spans 13 amino acids. This chain's CDR3 is CASSFSGTYEQYF. DNA for the CDR3: TGTGCCAGCAGTTTCAGCGGAACCTACGAGCAGTACTTC.

CDR3 loop: CASSQGRARTSYEQYF. For the CDR3, the DNA is TGCGCCAGCAGCCAAGGCAGGGCAAGGACCTCCTACGAGCAGTACTTC. The gene calls are TRBV4-1 and TRBJ2-7, with D tentatively TRBD1 (5 bases). Germline CDR1 reads MGHRA; CDR2 reads YSYEKL. The CDR3 runs 16 residues. V was pared by 1 base and J by 0 bases, with 13 bases between.

Only a few counts were recorded for this clone. CDR3 DNA sequence: TGTGCCAGCAGCTTAACAGGTGCTGGGCCCTACGAGCAGTACTTC. Translated, it gives CASSLTGAGPYEQYF. The chain employs TRBV7-6 and TRBJ2-7, with a weak D call TRBD1 (5 bases). The CDR3 loop spans 15 amino acids. V lost 2 bases and J 2 bases, leaving 13 bases between the germline ends. Per germline, CDR1 SGHVS and CDR2 FNYEAQ.

This chain joins TRBV7-9 and TRBJ1-1; D possibly corresponds to TRBD1 (6 bases). The CDR3 contains 13 residues. The V gene lost 3 bases and the J gene lost 5 bases, with 10 bases spanning the gap. Germline loops: CDR1 SEHNR, CDR2 FQNEAQ (reference sequence). The CDR3 region has the DNA TGTGCCAGCAGCTTTCAGGGGCGGACTGAAGCTTTCTTT. Amino acid sequence: CASSFQGRTEAFF.